Listed below are T cell receptor beta chains from one sample, sequenced in a study of beta chain features in type 1 diabetes. Profiled with immunoSEQ multiplex PCR; TCRdb holds only in-frame clones, not every one. Of around 150,000 clones detected, around 9% appear once; the ten largest clones hold around 0.7%. Source material: central memory CD4+ T cells from blood. All receptors derive from a woman under 40 with type 1 diabetes. CDR3s include the opening cysteine and the closing phenylalanine or tryptophan. D genes are given only for firm matches. Not every row has a clone size; where given, it reads once, few, many or a size class.

DNA | CDR3 | J | D | size | V
TGTGCCAGCTTCACCAGCGGTAGCCACAATGAGCAGTTCTTC | CASFTSGSHNEQFF | TRBJ2-1 | . | few | TRBV18
TGTGCCAGCCCCGGGACAGCGCAAGAGACCCAGTACTTC | CASPGTAQETQYF | TRBJ2-5 | TRBD1 | few | TRBV28
TGTGCCAGCGCCGGGACAGGGGGGGAACAGCCCCAGCATTTT | CASAGTGGEQPQHF | TRBJ1-5 | TRBD1 | . | TRBV2
TGCGCCAGCAGCCGGGACAGGGGGCATGAAAAACTGTTTTTT | CASSRDRGHEKLFF | TRBJ1-4 | TRBD1 | . | TRBV5-1
TGTGCCAGCAGTTCAAGAGGGGTTTTTAGCGGAAACAATGAGCAGTTCTTC | CASSSRGVFSGNNEQFF | TRBJ2-1 | . | few | TRBV28
TGTGCCAGCAGTTTGCTAGCGGGAGGGATAGTCTCAGATACGCAGTATTTT | CASSLLAGGIVSDTQYF | TRBJ2-3 | TRBD2 | few | TRBV28
TGTGCCAGCAGCCATACACGCGGTCATGGCTACACCTTC | CASSHTRGHGYTF | TRBJ1-2 | . | few | TRBV27
TGCGCCAGCAGCCAAGTGGCCTCAGGGTTGCGACAGCCCCAGCATTTT | CASSQVASGLRQPQHF | TRBJ1-5 | . | . | TRBV4-1
TGTGCCAGCAGCCTCGGAGGACAGGGGGGAAGTGAAAAACTGTTTTTT | CASSLGGQGGSEKLFF | TRBJ1-4 | TRBD1 | few | TRBV5-4
TGTGCCAGCAGTAAGACACTGTCCTACGAGCAGTACTTC | CASSKTLSYEQYF | TRBJ2-7 | . | . | TRBV21-1
TGTGCCAGCAGTGTAAGCGGGAGTCATGGATATACGCAGTATTTT | CASSVSGSHGYTQYF | TRBJ2-3 | TRBD2 | . | TRBV6-1
TGTGCCAGCAGCTTAGAGACTAGCGGGTACGGTGAGCAGTTCTTC | CASSLETSGYGEQFF | TRBJ2-1 | TRBD2 | few | TRBV11-2
TGCGCCAGCAGCACGGCAGGGGGGAGATCCTACGAGCAGTACTTC | CASSTAGGRSYEQYF | TRBJ2-7 | . | . | TRBV5-1
TGCGCCAGCAGCCAAGATTTTATAGTGTGGGCGGGAGGGCAAGAGACCCAGTACTTC | CASSQDFIVWAGGQETQYF | TRBJ2-5 | TRBD2 | few | TRBV4-1
TGTGCCAGCAGCTACTATCCGGGACAGGGAATGCAGTACTTC | CASSYYPGQGMQYF | TRBJ2-7 | TRBD1 | few | TRBV6-5
TGTGCCAGCAGCGCTAGACAGGGGGCAGGCACTGAAGCTTTCTTT | CASSARQGAGTEAFF | TRBJ1-1 | TRBD1 | few | TRBV7-8
TGCGCCAGCAGCTTGGGGTCAGGGGTAAGGGAGCAGTTCTTC | CASSLGSGVREQFF | TRBJ2-1 | . | . | TRBV5-1
TGTGCCAGCAGCGTAGCAGGGAACACTGAAGCTTTCTTT | CASSVAGNTEAFF | TRBJ1-1 | . | few | TRBV9
TGTGCCAGCAGCCAAGCTTCCCTTGTCTACCGGGAACGGTATGGCTACACCTTC | CASSQASLVYRERYGYTF | TRBJ1-2 | . | . | TRBV14
TGTGCCAGCAGCTTAGGTCTGGGACTAGCGGAGGGCTCCTACGAGCAGTACTTC | CASSLGLGLAEGSYEQYF | TRBJ2-7 | TRBD2 | . | TRBV7-9
TGCGCCAGCAGCTTGATTACAGGGGAGAGCAATCAGCCCCAGCATTTT | CASSLITGESNQPQHF | TRBJ1-5 | TRBD1 | . | TRBV5-1
TGTGCCTGGACCTTGGGGCCTGAAAAACTGTTTTTT | CAWTLGPEKLFF | TRBJ1-4 | . | . | TRBV30
TGTGCCAGACAGAATAGCAATCAGCCCCAGCATTTT | CARQNSNQPQHF | TRBJ1-5 | . | few | TRBV21-1
TGTGCCTGGAGCCTCCGCGGGAGCTCCTACAATGAGCAGTTCTTC | CAWSLRGSSYNEQFF | TRBJ2-1 | TRBD2 | few | TRBV30
TGTGCCAGCAGTTACCAAGGACAGGGCAATCAGCCCCAGCATTTT | CASSYQGQGNQPQHF | TRBJ1-5 | TRBD1 | few | TRBV6-6
TGTGCCAGCAGCCAAGGCGGGGCGCTCCTCAATGAGCAGTTCTTC | CASSQGGALLNEQFF | TRBJ2-1 | . | . | TRBV4-2
TGCAGTGCTAGGAGAAACACTGAAGCTTTCTTT | CSARRNTEAFF | TRBJ1-1 | . | few | TRBV20-1
TGTGCTGGGAACCACAGGGAAAACATTCAGTACTTC | CAGNHRENIQYF | TRBJ2-4 | . | few | TRBV7-6
TGTGCCAGCAACCTGGACAGGGCAGCGAGTACTGAAGCTTTCTTT | CASNLDRAASTEAFF | TRBJ1-1 | TRBD1 | few | TRBV2
TGCAGCGTTGGTTCTAGCGGGACGGGGGAGCAGTTCTTC | CSVGSSGTGEQFF | TRBJ2-1 | TRBD2 | few | TRBV29-1
TGTGCCTGGAGTGTAGGGACAGGACTAAGAGGAGGGACCTACGAGCAGTACTTC | CAWSVGTGLRGGTYEQYF | TRBJ2-7 | TRBD1 | few | TRBV30
TGTGCCAGCAGCTTAGGGGCGGGGCCCGGGGAGCTGTTTTTT | CASSLGAGPGELFF | TRBJ2-2 | . | few | TRBV11-2
TGTGCCAGCAGTGGCGGGAGGGCCTACTCCTACGAGCAGTACTTC | CASSGGRAYSYEQYF | TRBJ2-7 | TRBD2 | . | TRBV6-5
TGTGCCAGCAGTAGGGGTGGCGAGACCCAGTACTTC | CASSRGGETQYF | TRBJ2-5 | . | few | TRBV27
TGTGCCAGCAGTTCAGGACAGGTTAGCAATCAGCCCCAGCATTTT | CASSSGQVSNQPQHF | TRBJ1-5 | TRBD1 | few | TRBV6-6
TGTGCCAGCAGCTGGACAGGGGGCCGGGTTGAAGCTTTCTTT | CASSWTGGRVEAFF | TRBJ1-1 | TRBD1 | . | TRBV5-5